This entry features one TCR beta chain sequence. Its antigen is unknown. All the patients suffered relapse after autologous stem cell transplantation, and brentuximab vedotin exposure differed. The CDR3 covers 13 residues. Germline lookup yields CDR1 MNHNY and CDR2 SVGAGI (reference sequence). V was clipped by 6 bases and J by 2 bases, with 5 bases between them. This sample was taken from a study of PD-1 blockade in classical Hodgkin lymphoma. Study-level information: Nivolumab was given intravenously to patients at 3 mg/kg every 2 weeks.

Clones were sequenced by immunoSEQ multiplex PCR, and TCRdb holds only the in-frame ones, with some missing. The sample consists of around 25,000 clones, more than 75% of them appearing once. Study outcomes and limitations: Excluded were patients who started nivolumab under 1 year after ASCT, a group that had lower diversity. Baseline diversity resembling that of newly diagnosed patients was seen in complete responders. Unlike CD8+ TCR diversity, which did not rise significantly by C4D1, CD4+ TCR diversity did.

The sample was peripheral blood mononuclear cells (PBMCs), taken at baseline. The rearrangement joins TRBV6-6 to TRBJ2-6; no firm D call. The clonotype originates from a human donor with classical Hodgkin lymphoma. For the CDR3, the DNA is TGTGCCAGCAGGACCACTGGGGCCAACGTCCTGACTTTC. Its protein product is CASRTTGANVLTF.